These T cell receptor beta chains were read from a single sample in a study of cytomegalovirus exposure and HLA in healthy donors. Using immunoSEQ multiplex PCR, the repertoire was profiled, and TCRdb retains in-frame clones only, with some absent. The sample lists about 120,000 clones; 75% to 85% were seen once. Input material: PBMCs. The receptors come from a man aged 25 to 40 in good health and CMV-seropositive. CDR3s include the opening cysteine and the closing phenylalanine or tryptophan. D genes are given only for firm matches. Not every row has a clone size; where given, it reads once, few, many or a size class.

J | V | length | D | size | DNA | CDR3
TRBJ2-7 | TRBV18 | 16 | TRBD1 | - | TGTGCCAGCTCACCACAACCGGGACAGGGAGCCTACGAGCAGTACTTC | CASSPQPGQGAYEQYF
TRBJ1-2 | TRBV2 | 13 | - | few | TGTGCCAGCAGAGACGGTCTGGCGGATGGCTACACCTTC | CASRDGLADGYTF
TRBJ2-7 | TRBV14 | 13 | - | - | TGCGCCAGCAGTGCCTACAGGGCCTACGAGCAGTACTTC | CASSAYRAYEQYF
TRBJ1-3 | TRBV6-5 | 15 | - | few | TGTGCCAGCACCAGACTCGGGGGGCCTGGAAACACCATATATTTT | CASTRLGGPGNTIYF
TRBJ2-7 | TRBV27 | 14 | TRBD1 | - | TGTGCCAGCAGTCCCCAAACAGGGGGCTACGAGCAGTACTTC | CASSPQTGGYEQYF
TRBJ2-1 | TRBV2 | 14 | - | - | TGTGCCAGCAGTGAAGCGCTCGCGGCGGGGGAGCAGTTCTTC | CASSEALAAGEQFF
TRBJ2-7 | TRBV6-1 | 15 | TRBD1 | - | TGTGCCAGCTGGAACCCCGGGACAGCCTCCTACGAGCAGTACTTC | CASWNPGTASYEQYF
TRBJ2-2 | TRBV5-6 | 15 | - | - | TGTGCCAGCAGCTTACTTGACAGGAACACCGGGGAGCTGTTTTTT | CASSLLDRNTGELFF
TRBJ2-7 | TRBV7-6 | 15 | TRBD1 | - | TGTGCCAGCAGCCCCCTTACTAGGGACAGGGACGAGCAGTACTTC | CASSPLTRDRDEQYF
TRBJ2-2 | TRBV30 | 15 | - | - | TGTGCCTGGAGTGTCGCAGCGGGCCCCACCGGGGAGCTGTTTTTT | CAWSVAAGPTGELFF
TRBJ2-2 | TRBV6-5 | 16 | TRBD1 | - | TGTGCCAGCAGTTCGACAGGGGGCACTGATACCGGGGAGCTGTTTTTT | CASSSTGGTDTGELFF
TRBJ2-5 | TRBV27 | 16 | - | - | TGTGCCAGCAGTTTATCGTGGGGGCCCCTTGAGGAGACCCAGTACTTC | CASSLSWGPLEETQYF
TRBJ1-1 | TRBV6-1 | 12 | - | once | TGTGCCAGCAGTCCAGGGTTTCCTGAAGCTTTCTTT | CASSPGFPEAFF
TRBJ2-5 | TRBV19 | 16 | TRBD2 | - | TGTGCCACTCATGCCGGGGGAGGGGCAGCGCAAGAGACCCAGTACTTC | CATHAGGGAAQETQYF
TRBJ1-2 | TRBV6-6 | 13 | - | - | TGTGCCAGCAGCACCCCCGGGTTGGGTGGCTACACCTTC | CASSTPGLGGYTF
TRBJ2-7 | TRBV5-6 | 14 | - | - | TGTGCCAGCAGTAACGCTAAGGGGGCCTACGAGCAGTACTTC | CASSNAKGAYEQYF
TRBJ2-1 | TRBV6-5 | 14 | TRBD1 | - | TGTGCCAGCAGTTCCGCGGACAGGGGGAATGAGCAGTTCTTC | CASSSADRGNEQFF
TRBJ2-1 | TRBV10-1 | 13 | TRBD2 | - | TGCGCCAGCAGTGGTCCGGGGGGTCGTGAGCAGTTCTTC | CASSGPGGREQFF
TRBJ1-2 | TRBV5-1 | 16 | TRBD1 | - | TGCGCCAGCAGCTTCTACGGGACAGGTCAAGGGTATGGCTACACCTTC | CASSFYGTGQGYGYTF
TRBJ1-2 | TRBV10-1 | 13 | - | once | TGCGCCAGCAGTAAAGGGGATCGGTATGGCTACACCTTC | CASSKGDRYGYTF
TRBJ2-1 | TRBV27 | 16 | - | - | TGTGCCAGCAGTCCCCACAAGACAGTTATTTACAATGAGCAGTTCTTC | CASSPHKTVIYNEQFF
TRBJ1-5 | TRBV7-9 | 13 | - | - | TGTGCCAGCAGCTTGAGGGCGGAACAGCCCCAGCATTTT | CASSLRAEQPQHF
TRBJ2-6 | TRBV5-1 | 18 | TRBD2 | few | TGCGCCAGCAGCTTGGTTCTAGCGGGGTACTCTGGGGCCAACGTCCTGACTTTC | CASSLVLAGYSGANVLTF
TRBJ2-2 | TRBV5-1 | 17 | TRBD2 | - | TGCGCCAGCAGCCGGGAAGCGGGGGGCGCTAACACCGGGGAGCTGTTTTTT | CASSREAGGANTGELFF
TRBJ1-4 | TRBV5-1 | 14 | TRBD1 | - | TGCGCCAGCACCCAGACAGGGGGCCTAGAAAAACTGTTTTTT | CASTQTGGLEKLFF
TRBJ1-5 | TRBV6-6 | 14 | - | - | TGTGCCAGCAGTTACCCCGGACAGTCACAGCCCCAGCATTTT | CASSYPGQSQPQHF
TRBJ1-1 | TRBV28 | 16 | TRBD1 | few | TGTGCCAGCAGTTTTCGACCCACAGGGGGCGAAAATGAAGCTTTCTTT | CASSFRPTGGENEAFF
TRBJ2-1 | TRBV5-1 | 13 | TRBD1 | - | TGCGCCAGCAGCTCGACAGGGGACAATGAGCAGTTCTTC | CASSSTGDNEQFF
TRBJ2-3 | TRBV4-1 | 17 | - | - | TGCGCCAGCAGCCAAGAGGGTGGTGTCGGGGGCACAGATACGCAGTATTTT | CASSQEGGVGGTDTQYF
TRBJ1-3 | TRBV7-9 | 15 | TRBD1 | - | TGTTCCAGCAGCGAAAGACAGGGGGGTGGAAACACCATATATTTT | CSSSERQGGGNTIYF
TRBJ2-2 | TRBV15 | 18 | TRBD1 | - | TGTGCCACCAGCAGACACAGGGGGCGCCCCGTCCCGCCCGGGGAGCTGTTTTTT | CATSRHRGRPVPPGELFF
TRBJ1-3 | TRBV6-6 | 15 | - | - | TGTGCCAGCGAGACGGGGACAAGCTCTGGAAACACCATATATTTT | CASETGTSSGNTIYF
TRBJ1-1 | TRBV2 | 15 | - | few | TGTGCCAGCAGTGGCCAGGGGCCTATGAACACTGAAGCTTTCTTT | CASSGQGPMNTEAFF
TRBJ2-1 | TRBV27 | 15 | - | - | TGTGCCAGCAGTTTCTCATGGGGGGGCACAAATGAGCAGTTCTTC | CASSFSWGGTNEQFF
TRBJ1-4 | TRBV2 | 13 | TRBD1 | - | TGTGCCGGGACACAGGGGTCAAGGGAAAAACTGTTTTTT | CAGTQGSREKLFF
TRBJ2-7 | TRBV27 | 13 | - | - | TGTGCCAGCAGTACGACAGATACCTACGAGCAGTACTTC | CASSTTDTYEQYF
TRBJ2-7 | TRBV6-5 | 14 | - | few | TGTGCCAGCAGTTACTCGTTGCTAGCTGTTGAGCAGTACTTC | CASSYSLLAVEQYF
TRBJ2-4 | TRBV9 | 13 | TRBD2 | - | TGTGCCAGCAGCCCCCGCGGGGGGAACATTCAGTACTTC | CASSPRGGNIQYF
TRBJ2-7 | TRBV5-1 | 15 | TRBD1 | once | TGCGCCAGCAGCTCCTCAGACAGGGGGCATCGCGAGCAGTACTTC | CASSSSDRGHREQYF
TRBJ1-5 | TRBV2 | 13 | - | - | TGTGCCAGCAGTCTATTTGGCAATCAGCCCCAGCATTTT | CASSLFGNQPQHF
TRBJ2-5 | TRBV7-8 | 13 | - | - | TGTGCCAGCAGACAAAATATCCAAGAGACCCAGTACTTC | CASRQNIQETQYF
TRBJ2-6 | TRBV10-1 | 14 | - | - | TGCGCCAGCAGTGCAAACTCTGGGGCCAACGTCCTGACTTTC | CASSANSGANVLTF
TRBJ2-1 | TRBV27 | 13 | - | few | TGTGCCAGCACCCCCGGGGGCTACAATGAGCAGTTCTTC | CASTPGGYNEQFF
TRBJ1-5 | TRBV18 | 15 | - | - | TGTGCCAGCTCACCAACCGTGGGGGGTGAACAGCCCCGGCATTTT | CASSPTVGGEQPRHF
TRBJ2-7 | TRBV19 | 14 | TRBD1 | - | TGTGCCAGTAGCCGGGGACAGGGGCGATTCGAGCAGTACTTC | CASSRGQGRFEQYF
TRBJ2-7 | TRBV5-1 | 15 | - | few | TGCGCCAGCAGCTTGCTGGCCGGGGGTTACTACGAGCAGTACTTC | CASSLLAGGYYEQYF
TRBJ2-5 | TRBV6-5 | 15 | TRBD2 | - | TGTGCCAGCAGTTCCGGACTAGCGGGGATAGAGACCCAGTACTTC | CASSSGLAGIETQYF